In this sample, the clone carrying this TCR beta chain turned up many times. Its antigen is not known. This record comes from a study of neurological immune-mediated disorders. Study results and caveats: The greatest degree of TCR clonal expansion was observed in HTLV-1-associated myelopathy, with the lowest in multiple sclerosis, below that of healthy controls. None of the CDR3 amino acid sequences of expanded clones were shared across subjects, and this suggested private repertoires in all groups.

In germline, CDR1 is SGHTA, CDR2 FQGNSA. The CDR3 loop spans 15 amino acids. V lost 5 bases to trimming and J lost 0 bases, with 11 bases between them. TCRdb re-analysed the 5' RACE reads in MiXCR, keeping a single row per CDR3 protein. The sample lists fewer than 55,000 distinct CDR3 sequences, about 6.3% occurring once. The clonotype originates from a woman in her 40s in good health. Sequenced material: CD4+ T cells from blood. The rearrangement links TRBV7-2 to TRBJ2-4, with D maybe TRBD1 (6 bases). CDR3 protein: CASSREGVAKNIQYF. CDR3 DNA sequence: TGTGCCAGCAGCCGAGAGGGGGTAGCCAAAAACATTCAGTACTTC.